This T cell receptor beta chain was captured by sequencing in a study of cytomegalovirus exposure and HLA in healthy donors. V gave up 4 bases and J gave up 5 bases, with 17 bases separating them. This CDR3 region has 16 residues. Germline lookup yields CDR1 MDHEN and CDR2 SYDVKM. The PCR ran on 60 Vbeta and 13 Jbeta primers. Some clones are missing from TCRdb's copy, which holds only in-frame ones; the method was immunoSEQ multiplex PCR. The data show 140,000 to 150,000 clones, with roughly 10% seen just once and about 1.7% held by the top ten. The sequence was collected from a male donor in good health and CMV-seronegative. The sample consisted of PBMCs. The genes are TRBV28 and TRBJ1-4; D is uncertain. In DNA form, the CDR3 reads TGTGCCAGCAGTTACGCGGGCCCCCTGATCAATGAAAAACTGTTTTTT. It translates to CASSYAGPLINEKLFF.